The 9 T cell receptor beta chains reported below all come from one sample, sequenced in a study of Graves' ophthalmopathy and Graves' hyperthyroidism. Amplification from RNA transcripts yielded the TCR beta CDR3 regions. First-round RT-PCR used HTBI primers; second-round multiplex PCR followed. One entry per CDR3 protein, called by TCRdb with MiXCR from the multiplex PCR reads. The table shows over a million distinct CDR3 sequences, with 36% occurring only once. The sequenced sample was peripheral blood or thyroid tissue (not recorded which). The receptors were sampled from an adult man with Graves' hyperthyroidism.

The gene calls are TRBV30 and TRBJ1-1; 9 bases agree with TRBD1. With V trimmed by 5 bases and J by 4 bases, 8 bases remained unmatched. CDR1 GTSNPN and CDR2 SVGIG come from the germline V gene (reference sequence). This CDR3 has 14 amino acids. CDR3 sequence (DNA): TGTGCCTGGGACCGGGACAGGGATCTCACTGAAGCTTTCTTT. Amino acid sequence: CAWDRDRDLTEAFF.

This clonotype was seen just once. The V and J genes are TRBV20-1 and TRBJ2-5; D is possibly TRBD1 (5 bases). The J call is in doubt because the DNA end fits TRBJ2-1 better. The CDR3 contains 14 residues. From germline, CDR1 is DFQATT and CDR2 SNEGSKA (reference sequence). The CDR3 is CSARSRVRSNEQFF. CDR3 bases: TGCAGTGCTAGGAGCAGGGTCCGATCCAATGAGCAGTTCTTC.

To note about this clonotype: Since a much larger clone is just one base distant, this may be a read error. J is TRBJ2-5 and V is TRBV11-2, with D hard to call. The CDR3 length is 13 residues. Germline V gene sequence: CDR1 SGHAT, CDR2 FQNNGV. CDR3 loop: CASSRELGEAQYF. CDR3 bases: TGTGCCAGCAGCCGTGAATTAGGAGAGGCCCAGTACTTC.

A word on this clonotype: A much bigger clone sits one base away, suggesting this may be a read error. The chain couples TRBV6-6 to TRBJ2-5; maybe TRBD2 (6 bases). The CDR3 totals 11 residues. Germline V gene lookup returns CDR1 MNHNY and CDR2 SVGAGI (reference sequence). Trimming stripped 5 bases from V and 7 bases from J, with 8 bases between. The CDR3 coding sequence is TGTGCCAGCAGTCACGGGGGGACCCAGTACTTC. Its translation: CASSHGGTQYF.

CDR3 amino acids: CASSPDTGEQYF. The CDR3 DNA reads as TGTGCCAGCAGCCCAGACACGGGGGAGCAGTACTTC. The gene calls are TRBV7-9 and TRBJ2-7; the D gene is possibly TRBD2 (5 bases). V was pared by 5 bases and J by 7 bases, with 12 bases between. Germline V gene sequence: CDR1 SEHNR, CDR2 FQNEAQ (reference sequence). This CDR3 has 12 residues.

This clonotype has only a few counts. V and J are TRBV9 and TRBJ2-7, with a tentative D call TRBD1 (6 bases). V lost 0 bases, J lost 4 bases, and 14 bases lay in between. Germline CDR1 is SGDLS and CDR2 is YYNGEE. There are 15 residues in the CDR3. The CDR3 reads CASSVGTGKGYEQYF. As DNA, the CDR3 is TGTGCCAGCAGCGTAGGTACAGGGAAAGGTTACGAGCAGTACTTC.

This clonotype was seen once. The chain joins TRBV7-8 to TRBJ1-4; D unclear. Between the trimmed V and J ends, which lost 4 bases and 8 bases, there was a span of 11 bases. CDR1 and CDR2 (germline): SGHVS, FQNEAQ. The CDR3 length is 13 residues. CDR3 amino acids: CASSSDRREKLFF. CDR3 in DNA: TGTGCCAGCAGCTCGGACCGGAGGGAAAAACTGTTTTTT. The full variable domain, with the rest looked up from reference TRBV7-8 and TRBJ1-4, is GAGVSQSPRYKVAKRGQDVALRCDPISGHVSLFWYQQALGQGPEFLTYFQNEAQLDKSGLPSDRFFAERPEGSVSTLKIQRTQQEDSAVYLCASSSDRREKLFFGSGTQLSVL.

The genes are TRBV7-2 and TRBJ2-7; no clear D gene. Deletions cut 5 bases from V and 3 bases from J, with 26 bases between. Looked up from germline, CDR1 is SGHTA and CDR2 is FQGNSA. This CDR3 is 18 amino acids long. CDR3: CASSKDTHMVVTDYEQYF. The CDR3 coding sequence is TGTGCCAGCAGCAAAGATACCCACATGGTGGTCACGGACTACGAGCAGTACTTC. Variable domain in full (rest from reference TRBV7-2 and TRBJ2-7): GAGVSQSPSNKVTEKGKDVELRCDPISGHTALYWYRQSLGQGLEFLIYFQGNSAPDKSGLPSDRFSAERTGGSVSTLTIQRTQQEDSAVYLCASSKDTHMVVTDYEQYFGPGTRLTVT.

J is TRBJ1-3 and V is TRBV3-1; no clear D. V was clipped by 1 base and J by 0 bases, with 7 bases between them. The CDR3 is made up of 15 amino acids. CDR1 is LGHDT, CDR2 YNNKEL, per germline (reference sequence). The CDR3 loop is CASSQVPVSGNTIYF. CDR3 nucleotide sequence: TGTGCCAGCAGCCAAGTACCAGTCTCTGGAAACACCATATATTTT.